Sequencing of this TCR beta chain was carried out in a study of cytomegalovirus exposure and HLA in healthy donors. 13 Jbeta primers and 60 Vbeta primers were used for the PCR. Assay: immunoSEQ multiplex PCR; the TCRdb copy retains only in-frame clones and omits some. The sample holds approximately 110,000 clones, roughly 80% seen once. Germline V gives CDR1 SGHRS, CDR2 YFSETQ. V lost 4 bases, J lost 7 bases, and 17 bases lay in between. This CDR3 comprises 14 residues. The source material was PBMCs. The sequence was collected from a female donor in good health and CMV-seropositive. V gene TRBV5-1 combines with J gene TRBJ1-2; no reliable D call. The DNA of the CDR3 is TGCGCCAGCAGCCCCGCGGGAGGGTTTGGTGGCTACACCTTC. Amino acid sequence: CASSPAGGFGGYTF.